A single sample is the source of the 32 T cell receptor beta chains below, sequenced in a study of cytomegalovirus exposure and HLA in healthy donors. Researchers ran the PCR with 60 Vbeta and 13 Jbeta primers. Profiling relied on immunoSEQ multiplex PCR, and the TCRdb table lists in-frame clones only, not all of them. There are 150,000 to 200,000 clones in the sample; roughly 85% occur only once, and about 2% lies in the top ten. Specimen: PBMCs. The receptors stem from a man younger than 35 in good health and CMV-seropositive.

The chain is built from TRBV7-7 and TRBJ1-3, with a weak D call TRBD1 (6 bases). Per germline, CDR1 SSHAT and CDR2 FNYEAQ (reference sequence). The CDR3 length is 21 residues. V shed 5 bases and J shed 0 bases, with 29 bases lying between them. CDR3 DNA: TGTGCCAGCAGCCCGATCTTATGGACAGCCGTCAGAACTTTCTCTGGAAACACCATATATTTT. It yields the protein CASSPILWTAVRTFSGNTIYF.

The CDR3 here is CAISEGPEQFF. CDR3 bases: TGTGCCATCAGTGAGGGGCCCGAGCAGTTCTTC. V and J are TRBV10-3 and TRBJ2-1; no firm D call. Per germline, CDR1 ENHRY and CDR2 SYGVKD. Deletions cut 2 bases from V and 10 bases from J, with 6 bases between. The CDR3 is 11 residues long.

This chain connects TRBV5-6 to TRBJ2-7; maybe TRBD1 (6 bases). Germline lookup yields CDR1 SGHDT and CDR2 YYEEEE. This CDR3 spans 14 amino acids. Trimming removed 1 base at V and 5 bases at J, with 13 bases between. Here the CDR3 DNA reads TGTGCCAGCAGCTTGCAAGGACAGTCCCACGAGCAGTACTTC. Translating gives CASSLQGQSHEQYF.

This clone was picked up one time. V usage is TRBV6-5 and J usage is TRBJ2-7; D is undetermined. The CDR3 is 13 amino acids. Per germline, CDR1 MNHEY and CDR2 SVGAGI. V was cut by 6 bases and J by 2 bases, with 11 bases left in between. Here the CDR3 reads CASRTPSTYEQYF. The CDR3 DNA sequence: TGTGCCAGCAGGACACCGAGCACCTACGAGCAGTACTTC.

This rearrangement joins TRBV19 to TRBJ1-1; no definite D call. Trimming shortened V by 5 bases and J by 6 bases, and 10 bases separated the two germline ends. The CDR3 is made up of 12 amino acids. CDR1 and CDR2 from the germline V gene are LNHDA and SQIVND (reference sequence). CDR3 DNA sequence: TGTGCCAGTAGTCCCCGATCGGCTGAAGCTTTCTTT. It yields the protein CASSPRSAEAFF.

The V call is TRBV4-2, the J call TRBJ2-2, with a weak D call TRBD2 (6 bases). The V end lost 0 bases, the J end lost 2 bases, and 19 bases lay between the germline ends. The CDR3 covers 19 residues. Germline CDR1 reads LGHNA; CDR2 reads YNFKEQ. The CDR3 here is CASSQELAYRRENTGELFF. The CDR3, as DNA: TGTGCCAGCAGCCAAGAACTCGCCTACAGGAGGGAAAACACCGGGGAGCTGTTTTTT.

J is TRBJ2-1 and V is TRBV4-1; possibly TRBD2 for D (7 bases). The CDR3 loop spans 17 amino acids. Trimming took off 1 base at V and 8 bases at J, with 21 bases between the two ends. Germline CDR1 is MGHRA and CDR2 is YSYEKL. In nucleotides, the CDR3 is TGCGCCAGCAGCCAAGGACGAGGGGGGGGAGGATTCGATGAGCAGTTCTTC. Translation gives CASSQGRGGGGFDEQFF.

This chain connects TRBV19 to TRBJ1-2, with D unresolved. Germline V gives CDR1 LNHDA, CDR2 SQIVND (reference sequence). Deletions cut 3 bases from V and 0 bases from J, with 14 bases between. CDR3 length: 16 amino acids. The CDR3 region is CASSIQMTAANYGYTF. The CDR3 DNA sequence: TGTGCCAGTAGTATCCAAATGACTGCAGCTAACTATGGCTACACCTTC. The complete variable domain, with remaining parts taken from reference TRBV19 and TRBJ1-2, reads DGGITQSPKYLFRKEGQNVTLSCEQNLNHDAMYWYRQDPGQGLRLIYYSQIVNDFQKGDIAEGYSVSREKKESFPLTVTSAQKNPTAFYLCASSIQMTAANYGYTFGSGTRLTVV.

The J gene is TRBJ1-2, the V gene TRBV30; maybe TRBD1 (6 bases). Trimming took off 1 base at V and 8 bases at J, with 17 bases between the two ends. The CDR3 consists of 14 residues. CDR1 and CDR2 from the germline V gene are GTSNPN and SVGIG (reference sequence). The CDR3 loop reads CAWSGDRSIFGYTF. The CDR3 coding sequence is TGTGCCTGGAGTGGAGACAGGTCTATTTTCGGCTACACCTTC.

The V gene is TRBV7-8, the J gene TRBJ1-2, with TRBD1 as a possible D gene (5 bases). This CDR3 contains 15 residues. V was clipped by 5 bases and J by 5 bases, with 18 bases between them. Germline-derived CDR1 and CDR2 are SGHVS and FQNEAQ. The CDR3 nucleotides are TGTGCCAGCAGCCCAGGACGCGAAGGGGAATATGGCTACACCTTC. Translating it yields CASSPGREGEYGYTF.

Concerning this clone itself: At one end, the junction sequence differs from germline, possibly due to a read error. V gene TRBV5-1 combines with J gene TRBJ2-6, with D perhaps TRBD1 (6 bases). The germline V gene encodes CDR1 SGHRS and CDR2 YFSETQ. This CDR3 is 14 amino acids long. CDR3 in amino acids: CATSQGSGANGLTF. The CDR3 bases are TGCGCCACCTCACAGGGTTCCGGGGCCAACGGCCTGACTTTC.

In this sample, this clone turned up once. The gene calls are TRBV5-4 and TRBJ1-6; perhaps TRBD1 as D (5 bases). CDR3 length equals 16 residues. Germline CDR1 SGHNT, CDR2 YYREEE (reference sequence). The ends were cut back, 2 bases at V and 7 bases at J, with 16 bases in the middle. The CDR3 DNA reads TGTGCCAGCAGCTTATCAGGGAACTTTGGCAATTCACCCCTCCACTTT. This codes for CASSLSGNFGNSPLHF.

The chain couples TRBV7-2 to TRBJ1-5, with 7 bases matching TRBD1. This CDR3 is 16 amino acids long. Germline CDR1 is SGHTA and CDR2 is FQGNSA. V dropped 6 bases and J dropped 1; count of bases not matched to a gene: 9. In nucleotides, the CDR3 is TGTGCCAGCAGTCGCGTGACAGGGATCAGCAATCAGCCCCAGCATTTT. It codes for CASSRVTGISNQPQHF.

To note about this clone: An end of the junction differs from the germline gene, which may be a read error. The chain has TRBV5-1 and TRBJ2-1, with TRBD1 matching over 11 bases. This CDR3 contains 17 residues. From germline, CDR1 is SGHRS and CDR2 YFSETQ. The CDR3 region is CASSLTPGQGVYNQQFF. CDR3 DNA sequence: TGCGCCAGCAGCTTGACTCCGGGACAGGGGGTATACAATCAGCAGTTCTTC.

This rearrangement joins TRBV27 to TRBJ1-6; 7 bases line up with TRBD1. CDR1 MNHEY and CDR2 SMNVEV come from the germline V gene (reference sequence). CDR3 length: 18 residues. V dropped 5 bases and J dropped 5; count of bases not matched to a gene: 15. DNA for the CDR3: TGTGCCAGCAGTCCCCTTCGACAGGGTGGGATCCATAATTCACCCCTCCACTTT. Translated: CASSPLRQGGIHNSPLHF.

V and J are TRBV27 and TRBJ2-4, with TRBD1 matching over 9 bases. V shed 5 bases, J shed 1 base, and the junction held 9 bases outside the gene matches. The V gene's germline CDR1 is MNHEY and CDR2 SMNVEV (reference sequence). This CDR3 region has 17 residues. CDR3 nucleotide sequence: TGTGCCAGCAGTACTATTACAGGGGGCTCGGCCAAAAACATTCAGTACTTC. Its translation is CASSTITGGSAKNIQYF.

As regards this clone: At one end, the junction sequence differs from germline, possibly due to a read error. In DNA form, the CDR3 reads TGTGCCAGCAGTTCCCGGACAGGCACCGTCTCTGGGGCCAACGGCCTGACTTTC. Its protein product is CASSSRTGTVSGANGLTF. The chain uses TRBV27 and TRBJ2-6; 7 positions match TRBD1. The germline CDR1 and CDR2 sequences are MNHEY and SMNVEV (reference sequence). The CDR3 extends over 18 amino acids.

This clone was seen a handful of times. The chain employs TRBV6-5 and TRBJ2-7; D is possibly TRBD2 (7 bases). CDR1 is MNHEY, CDR2 SVGAGI, per germline. CDR3 length equals 13 residues. The ends were cut back, 6 bases at V and 4 bases at J, with 13 bases in the middle. The chain's CDR3 is CASSRGAGYEQYF. In DNA form, the CDR3 reads TGTGCCAGCAGCCGGGGGGCAGGTTACGAGCAGTACTTC.

This rearrangement joins TRBV6-5 to TRBJ1-6, with unresolved D. The V end lost 11 bases, the J end lost 8 bases, and 16 bases lay between the germline ends. Germline CDR1 MNHEY, CDR2 SVGAGI. The CDR3 runs to 13 residues. The CDR3 loop reads CASARREDSPLHF. In nucleotides, the CDR3 is TGTGCCTCCGCAAGACGGGAAGATTCACCCCTCCACTTT.

As to this clone: The sample contains more than one DNA sequence encoding this CDR3. CDR3 amino acids: CASSLEQGNTEAFF. Here the CDR3 DNA reads TGTGCCAGCAGCTTGGAACAGGGGAATACTGAAGCTTTCTTT. The V and J genes are TRBV7-6 and TRBJ1-1, with 7 nucleotides matching TRBD1. J gave up 5 bases and V 3 bases, and 6 bases lay outside the gene matches. This CDR3 has 14 residues. CDR1 SGHVS and CDR2 FNYEAQ come from the germline V gene.

The chain employs TRBV25-1 and TRBJ1-4; D is possibly TRBD1 (5 bases). The CDR3 loop spans 13 amino acids. Germline CDR1 MGHDK, CDR2 SYGVNS. V lost 4 bases and J lost 8, with 11 bases in between. In DNA, the CDR3 is TGTGCCAGCAGTGTAGGGGTCGCGGAAAAACTGTTTTTT. Its protein product is CASSVGVAEKLFF.

V and J are TRBV10-3 and TRBJ1-5; the D is unclear. With 3 bases removed from V and 0 bases from J, the gap between germline ends came to 6 bases. Germline CDR1 ENHRY, CDR2 SYGVKD. The CDR3 consists of 14 residues. The CDR3 loop is CAISDGDSNQPQHF. In nucleotides, the CDR3 is TGTGCCATCAGTGACGGAGATAGCAATCAGCCCCAGCATTTT.

This chain joins TRBV6-1 and TRBJ2-2, with 7 bases lining up with TRBD1. Trimming took 6 bases from V and 4 from J; bases not matched to a gene: 8. CDR3 length equals 15 residues. Germline V gene lookup returns CDR1 MNHNS and CDR2 SASEGT. DNA for the CDR3: TGTGCCAGCAGCTCTAGGGCAGGGGGCACCGGGGAGCTGTTTTTT. Translated: CASSSRAGGTGELFF.

This clone was recorded once. The chain couples TRBV5-1 to TRBJ1-1; no definite D call. V was shortened by 0 bases and J by 6 bases, with 12 bases between the two germline ends. The germline CDR1 and CDR2 sequences are SGHRS and YFSETQ. The CDR3 runs to 14 residues. CDR3: CASSLVSTVSEAFF. The CDR3 nucleotides read TGCGCCAGCAGCTTGGTTTCTACGGTATCTGAAGCTTTCTTT.

The chain recombines TRBV6-5 with TRBJ1-2; 8 positions match TRBD1. Germline CDR1 is MNHEY and CDR2 is SVGAGI. The CDR3 runs 16 residues. Trimming at V came to 2 bases and at J to 6 bases, leaving 11 bases not matched to a gene. In DNA form, the CDR3 reads TGTGCCAGCAGTTACCCAAACCCACAGGGGGTTGATGGCTACACCTTC. Residues: CASSYPNPQGVDGYTF.

J is TRBJ1-2 and V is TRBV30, with 7 bases that match TRBD1. Germline CDR1 is GTSNPN and CDR2 is SVGIG (reference sequence). The CDR3 covers 14 residues. Unmatched junction bases numbered 9, after V lost 2 bases and J lost 6 bases. DNA for the CDR3: TGTGCCTGGAGTACCACAGGGGCCCATGATGGCTACACCTTC. This sequence encodes CAWSTTGAHDGYTF.

The V gene is TRBV30, the J gene TRBJ1-4, with TRBD1 matching over 10 bases. J was trimmed by 8 bases and V by 4 bases; bases with no gene match: 7. Germline-derived CDR1 and CDR2 are GTSNPN and SVGIG (reference sequence). This CDR3 spans 14 amino acids. CDR3 region: CAWTPGTGVEKLFF. CDR3 nucleotide sequence: TGTGCCTGGACCCCCGGGACAGGGGTCGAAAAACTGTTTTTT.

CDR3 in DNA: TGCGCCAGCAGTGAGTCTAGGGGGCCCTCCTACAATGAGCAGTTCTTC. Translation: CASSESRGPSYNEQFF. J is TRBJ2-1 and V is TRBV10-1; TRBD1 matches 7 bases. V lost 0 bases to trimming and J lost 0 bases; unmatched junction nucleotides: 2. CDR3 length equals 16 residues. CDR1 and CDR2 (germline): WNHNN, SYGVQD (reference sequence).

The CDR3 reads CASSSGEVFEQYF. In DNA, the CDR3 is TGTGCCAGCAGTAGCGGGGAGGTCTTCGAGCAGTACTTC. V gene TRBV9 combines with J gene TRBJ2-7; TRBD2 aligns across 8 bases. The CDR3 contains 13 residues. V lost 5 bases and J lost 6; bases outside the gene matches: 7. Germline V lookup: CDR1 SGDLS, CDR2 YYNGEE.

This chain joins TRBV11-2 and TRBJ2-1, with 10 bases aligning to TRBD1. Germline V lookup: CDR1 SGHAT, CDR2 FQNNGV. This CDR3 region has 15 residues. The V gene end was trimmed by 4 bases and the J gene end by 7 bases; junction bases not matched to a gene: 7. The CDR3 reads CASSSPRDRGNEQFF. In nucleotides, the CDR3 is TGTGCCAGCAGCTCTCCCCGGGACAGGGGTAATGAGCAGTTCTTC.

This rearrangement joins TRBV6-1 to TRBJ1-3, with D possibly matching TRBD1 (6 bases). V lost 4 bases to trimming and J lost 0 bases, with 13 bases between them. The CDR3 runs 16 residues. From germline, CDR1 is MNHNS and CDR2 SASEGT. As DNA, the CDR3 is TGTGCCAGCAGTGTTACAGGGACGAGCTCTGGAAACACCATATATTTT. It yields the protein CASSVTGTSSGNTIYF.

With respect to this clone: The junction differs from germline at one of its ends, possibly a read error. The rearrangement joins TRBV4-1 to TRBJ2-4; TRBD2 might be the D (6 bases). There are 16 residues in the CDR3. Germline values: CDR1 MGHRA, CDR2 YSYEKL. The CDR3 sequence: CASSQGGYLAKNSQYF. The CDR3 DNA follows: TGCGCCAGCAGCCAGGGAGGTTACCTAGCCAAAAACAGTCAGTACTTC.